This T cell receptor (beta chain) was captured in a study of blood T cell repertoires in COVID-19. Study overall: Samples representing acute and convalescent COVID-19 were sourced from the United States, Italy and Spain.

In germline, CDR1 is LNHNV, CDR2 YYDKDF (reference sequence). V was cut by 5 bases and J by 12 bases, with 19 bases left in between. The length of the CDR3 is 14 residues. Only in-frame clones appear in the TCRdb table, and some are missing; sequencing was by immunoSEQ multiplex PCR. The data contain 50,000 to 70,000 clones, 80% to 95% of them singletons. The source of this sequence is a human donor with active COVID-19. The donor label of this sample is uncertain. V usage is TRBV15 and J usage is TRBJ1-4; a weak D match, TRBD1 (6 bases). Specimen: peripheral blood. For the CDR3, the DNA is TGTGCCACCAGCGGGATAGCGGGGGCAGAAGAACTGTTTTTT. Encoded protein: CATSGIAGAEELFF.